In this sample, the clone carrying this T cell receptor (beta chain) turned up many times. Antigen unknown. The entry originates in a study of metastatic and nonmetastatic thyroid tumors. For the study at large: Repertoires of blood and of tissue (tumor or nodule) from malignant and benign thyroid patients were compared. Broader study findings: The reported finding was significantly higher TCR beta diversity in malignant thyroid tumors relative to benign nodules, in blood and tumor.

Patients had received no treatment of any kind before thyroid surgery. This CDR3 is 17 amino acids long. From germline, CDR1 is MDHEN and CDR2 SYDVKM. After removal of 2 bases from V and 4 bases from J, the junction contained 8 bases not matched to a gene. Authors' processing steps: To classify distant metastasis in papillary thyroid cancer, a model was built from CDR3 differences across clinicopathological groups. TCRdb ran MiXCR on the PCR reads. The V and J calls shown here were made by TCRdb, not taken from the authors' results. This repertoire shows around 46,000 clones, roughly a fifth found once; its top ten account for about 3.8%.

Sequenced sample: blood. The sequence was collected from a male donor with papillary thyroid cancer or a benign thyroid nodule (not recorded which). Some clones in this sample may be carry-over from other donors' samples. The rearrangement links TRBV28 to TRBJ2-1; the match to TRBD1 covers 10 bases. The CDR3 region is CASSLPSGTGEYNEQFF. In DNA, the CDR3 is TGTGCCAGCAGTTTACCCTCCGGGACAGGGGAATACAATGAGCAGTTCTTC.